This T cell receptor beta chain was identified in a study of blood T cell repertoires in COVID-19. In the study overall: T cells, B-cell-depleted T cells, or PBMCs supplied cDNA or gDNA.

V lost 2 bases to trimming and J lost 0 bases, with 19 bases between them. CDR3 length: 19 residues. Germline values: CDR1 SGHNT, CDR2 YENEEA. In the study's own analysis: Amplification of reference gene primers was used by the study to estimate nucleated cell counts. Here immunoSEQ multiplex PCR was the method, and the copy in TCRdb shows in-frame clones only, minus some. From that table come the V and J calls and clone size; the DNA was used to work out D and trimming. The data contain under 300,000 clones, approximately 88% of them singletons. V is TRBV11-3 and J is TRBJ2-2; D might be TRBD2 (5 bases). This receptor was obtained from a woman between 40 and 55 years old who had recovered from COVID-19. The sample taken for sequencing was peripheral blood. DNA for the CDR3: TGTGCCAGCAGCTTATATCCCCTACTTGGTAGCGCGAACACCGGGGAGCTGTTTTTT. Protein sequence: CASSLYPLLGSANTGELFF.